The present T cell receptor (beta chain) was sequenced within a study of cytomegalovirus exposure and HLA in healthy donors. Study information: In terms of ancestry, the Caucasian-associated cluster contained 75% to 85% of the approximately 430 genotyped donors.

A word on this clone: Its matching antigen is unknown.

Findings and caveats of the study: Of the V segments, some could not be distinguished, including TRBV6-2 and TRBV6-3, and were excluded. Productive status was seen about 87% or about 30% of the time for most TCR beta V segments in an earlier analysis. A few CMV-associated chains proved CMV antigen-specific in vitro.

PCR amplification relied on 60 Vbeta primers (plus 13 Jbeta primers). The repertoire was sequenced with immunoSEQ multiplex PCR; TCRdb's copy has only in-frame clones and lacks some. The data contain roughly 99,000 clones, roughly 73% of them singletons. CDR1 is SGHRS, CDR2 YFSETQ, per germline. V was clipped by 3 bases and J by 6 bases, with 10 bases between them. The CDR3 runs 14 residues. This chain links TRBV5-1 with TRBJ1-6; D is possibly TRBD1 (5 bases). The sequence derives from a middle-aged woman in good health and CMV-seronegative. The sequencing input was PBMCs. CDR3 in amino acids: CASSSDRVNSPLHF. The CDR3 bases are TGCGCCAGCAGCTCCGACAGAGTTAATTCACCCCTCCACTTT.